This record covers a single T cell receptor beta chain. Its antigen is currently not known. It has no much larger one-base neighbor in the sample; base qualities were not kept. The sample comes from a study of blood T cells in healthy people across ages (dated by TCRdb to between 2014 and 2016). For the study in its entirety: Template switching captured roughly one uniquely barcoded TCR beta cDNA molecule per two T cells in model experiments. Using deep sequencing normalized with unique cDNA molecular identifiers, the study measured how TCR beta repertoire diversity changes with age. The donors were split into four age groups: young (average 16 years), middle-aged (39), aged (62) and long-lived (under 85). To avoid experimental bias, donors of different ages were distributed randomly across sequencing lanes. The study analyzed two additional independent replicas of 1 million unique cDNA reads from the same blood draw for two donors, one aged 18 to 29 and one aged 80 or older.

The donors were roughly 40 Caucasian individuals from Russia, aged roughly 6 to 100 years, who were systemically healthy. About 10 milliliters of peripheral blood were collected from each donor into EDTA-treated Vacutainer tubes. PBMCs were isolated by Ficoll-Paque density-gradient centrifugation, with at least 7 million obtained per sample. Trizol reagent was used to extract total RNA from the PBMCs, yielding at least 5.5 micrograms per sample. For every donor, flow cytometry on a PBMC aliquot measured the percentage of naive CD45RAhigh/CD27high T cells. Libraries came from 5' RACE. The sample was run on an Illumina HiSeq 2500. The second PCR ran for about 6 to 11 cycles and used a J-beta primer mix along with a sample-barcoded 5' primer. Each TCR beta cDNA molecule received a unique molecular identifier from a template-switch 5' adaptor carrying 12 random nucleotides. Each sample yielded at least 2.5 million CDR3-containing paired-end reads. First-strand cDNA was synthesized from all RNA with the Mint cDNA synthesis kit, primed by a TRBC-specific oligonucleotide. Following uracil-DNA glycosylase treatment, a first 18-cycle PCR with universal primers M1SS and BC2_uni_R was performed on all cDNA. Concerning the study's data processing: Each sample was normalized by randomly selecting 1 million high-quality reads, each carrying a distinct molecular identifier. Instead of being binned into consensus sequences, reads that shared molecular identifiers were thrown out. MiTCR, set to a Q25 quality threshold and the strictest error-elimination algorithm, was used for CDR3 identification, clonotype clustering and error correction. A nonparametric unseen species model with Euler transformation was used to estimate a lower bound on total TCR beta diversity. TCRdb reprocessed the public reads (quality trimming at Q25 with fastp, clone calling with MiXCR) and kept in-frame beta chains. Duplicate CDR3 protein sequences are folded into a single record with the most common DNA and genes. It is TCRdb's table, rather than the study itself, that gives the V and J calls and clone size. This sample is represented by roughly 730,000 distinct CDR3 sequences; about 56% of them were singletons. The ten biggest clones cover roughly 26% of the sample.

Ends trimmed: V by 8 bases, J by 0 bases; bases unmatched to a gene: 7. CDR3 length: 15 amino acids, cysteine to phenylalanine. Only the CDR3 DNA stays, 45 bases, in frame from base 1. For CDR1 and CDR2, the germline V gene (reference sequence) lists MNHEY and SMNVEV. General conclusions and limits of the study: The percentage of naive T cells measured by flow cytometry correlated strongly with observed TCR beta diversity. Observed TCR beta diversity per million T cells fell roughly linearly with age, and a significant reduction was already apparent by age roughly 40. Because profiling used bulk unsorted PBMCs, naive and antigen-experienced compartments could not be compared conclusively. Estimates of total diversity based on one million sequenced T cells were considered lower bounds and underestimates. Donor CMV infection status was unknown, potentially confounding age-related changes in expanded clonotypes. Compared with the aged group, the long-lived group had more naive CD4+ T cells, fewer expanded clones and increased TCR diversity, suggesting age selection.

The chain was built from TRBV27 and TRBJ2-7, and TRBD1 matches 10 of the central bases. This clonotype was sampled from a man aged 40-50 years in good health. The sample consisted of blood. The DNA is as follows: TGTGCCAGCGGAACCGGGACAGGGGACTCCTACGAGCAGTACTTC. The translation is CASGTGTGDSYEQYF.